This is a list of T cell receptor beta chains from one sample in a study of CD8+ T cells in alopecia areata. Sequenced by immunoSEQ multiplex PCR; TCRdb stores in-frame clones only, minus some. The table includes about 42,000 clones, around three fifths detected once. This material consisted of CD8+ T cells sorted from blood, taken at week 4, from a patient treated with tofacitinib. These receptors were taken from a human donor with alopecia areata. CDR3s include the opening cysteine and the closing phenylalanine or tryptophan. Each record gives: V gene, clone size, J gene, D gene, CDR3 DNA, CDR3 protein. A D gene is named only where the DNA matches it firmly. Part of the rows lack a size; the others show once, few, many or a class for expanded clones.

v_call: TRBV29-1
clone_size: -
j_call: TRBJ2-2
d_call: -
cdr3_nt: TGCAGCGTTGAGGGCAGGGGAAGGTCCGGGGAGCTGTTTTTT
cdr3_aa: CSVEGRGRSGELFF

v_call: TRBV23-1
clone_size: -
j_call: TRBJ2-3
d_call: -
cdr3_nt: TGCGCCAGCAGTCAATCTAATCTCTTGGGCGGCACAGATACGCAGTATTTT
cdr3_aa: CASSQSNLLGGTDTQYF

v_call: TRBV13
clone_size: -
j_call: TRBJ2-1
d_call: -
cdr3_nt: TGTGCCAGCAGCGGGGACTGGAGGGGTGAGGAGCAGTTCTTC
cdr3_aa: CASSGDWRGEEQFF

v_call: TRBV7-2
clone_size: few
j_call: TRBJ2-7
d_call: TRBD1
cdr3_nt: TGTGCCAGCAGCCATTTGGGGACAGGGGGCGGTTACGAGCAGTACTTC
cdr3_aa: CASSHLGTGGGYEQYF

v_call: TRBV11-2
clone_size: few
j_call: TRBJ2-7
d_call: -
cdr3_nt: TGTGCCAGCAGCTTAGATTCCCAGTCCTACGAGCAGTACTTC
cdr3_aa: CASSLDSQSYEQYF

v_call: TRBV4-3
clone_size: few
j_call: TRBJ1-1
d_call: -
cdr3_nt: TGCGCCAGCAGCCAAGATCGAGGGGGACCCTCTGAAGCTTTCTTT
cdr3_aa: CASSQDRGGPSEAFF

v_call: TRBV29-1
clone_size: -
j_call: TRBJ2-7
d_call: -
cdr3_nt: TGCAGCGTTGAAACCAGGGGGCTAGCGGGGAACGAGCAGTACTTC
cdr3_aa: CSVETRGLAGNEQYF

v_call: TRBV29-1
clone_size: few
j_call: TRBJ2-2
d_call: -
cdr3_nt: TGCAGCGTTACCCTGAACACCGGGGAGCTGTTTTTT
cdr3_aa: CSVTLNTGELFF

v_call: TRBV29-1
clone_size: few
j_call: TRBJ1-1
d_call: TRBD1
cdr3_nt: TGCAGCGGTCACAGGGGAGAAGGGACTGAAGCTTTCTTT
cdr3_aa: CSGHRGEGTEAFF

v_call: TRBV7-8
clone_size: -
j_call: TRBJ2-2
d_call: -
cdr3_nt: TGTGCCAGCAGCTCCCGGGACATATCGAACACCGGGGAGCTGTTTTTT
cdr3_aa: CASSSRDISNTGELFF

v_call: TRBV7-9
clone_size: few
j_call: TRBJ1-1
d_call: TRBD1
cdr3_nt: TGTGCCAGCACTCTCGCGACAGGGGGAGTGACTGAAGCTTTCTTT
cdr3_aa: CASTLATGGVTEAFF

v_call: TRBV7-2
clone_size: few
j_call: TRBJ1-1
d_call: -
cdr3_nt: TGTGCCAGCAGCTCATCACCCGCAGCGCTTGGACAGAACACTGAAGCTTTCTTT
cdr3_aa: CASSSSPAALGQNTEAFF

v_call: TRBV4-1
clone_size: -
j_call: TRBJ1-4
d_call: -
cdr3_nt: TGCGCCAGCACCCGCCGGGACAACTACCAGGGGGAAAAACTGTTTTTT
cdr3_aa: CASTRRDNYQGEKLFF

v_call: TRBV29-1
clone_size: -
j_call: TRBJ2-7
d_call: -
cdr3_nt: TGCAGCGGCAGGGACCTTAACTACGAGCAGTACTTC
cdr3_aa: CSGRDLNYEQYF

v_call: TRBV7-6
clone_size: few
j_call: TRBJ2-1
d_call: TRBD1
cdr3_nt: TGTGCCAGCAGCTTATTGCAGGGGGCCCATGAGCAGTTCTTC
cdr3_aa: CASSLLQGAHEQFF

v_call: TRBV7-9
clone_size: -
j_call: TRBJ2-7
d_call: TRBD1
cdr3_nt: TGTGCCAGCAGCAACAGGGACAGGGGCTACGAGCAGTACTTC
cdr3_aa: CASSNRDRGYEQYF

v_call: TRBV5-1
clone_size: -
j_call: TRBJ2-3
d_call: -
cdr3_nt: TGCGCCAGCAGCTTGGAAGGGCCACATTCTAGCACAGATACGCAGTATTTT
cdr3_aa: CASSLEGPHSSTDTQYF

v_call: TRBV30
clone_size: few
j_call: TRBJ2-3
d_call: TRBD2
cdr3_nt: TGTGCCTGGAGTGTAGTCGGGGGGGCCGTGGATACGCAGTATTTT
cdr3_aa: CAWSVVGGAVDTQYF

v_call: TRBV13
clone_size: -
j_call: TRBJ2-1
d_call: -
cdr3_nt: TGTGCCAGCAGTCCTGACTCCAGCATATTCGATGAGCAGTTCTTC
cdr3_aa: CASSPDSSIFDEQFF

v_call: TRBV30
clone_size: -
j_call: TRBJ2-7
d_call: -
cdr3_nt: TGTGCCTGGAGTGACGGGGCTAGAAACCTCCCGTACTTC
cdr3_aa: CAWSDGARNLPYF

v_call: TRBV6-5
clone_size: -
j_call: TRBJ2-3
d_call: -
cdr3_nt: TGTGCCAGCAGTTTGGCCGATACGCAGTATTTT
cdr3_aa: CASSLADTQYF

v_call: TRBV29-1
clone_size: -
j_call: TRBJ2-7
d_call: TRBD1
cdr3_nt: TGCAGCGTTGAGACAGGGACCTCCTACGAGCAGTACTTC
cdr3_aa: CSVETGTSYEQYF

v_call: TRBV13
clone_size: once
j_call: TRBJ1-3
d_call: -
cdr3_nt: TGTGCCAGCAGCGAAATAGGCTCTGGAAACACCATATATTTT
cdr3_aa: CASSEIGSGNTIYF

v_call: TRBV7-6
clone_size: -
j_call: TRBJ2-3
d_call: -
cdr3_nt: TGTGCCAGCAGCTTAATTGGATCTGATACGCAGTATTTT
cdr3_aa: CASSLIGSDTQYF

v_call: TRBV13
clone_size: -
j_call: TRBJ2-7
d_call: -
cdr3_nt: TGTGCCAGCAGCCTACAGAGTTCCTACGAGCAGTACTTC
cdr3_aa: CASSLQSSYEQYF

v_call: TRBV2
clone_size: -
j_call: TRBJ1-2
d_call: -
cdr3_nt: TGTGCCAGCAGTCATGACCGATCGAGTCAATATGGCTACACCTTC
cdr3_aa: CASSHDRSSQYGYTF